Listed below are T cell receptor beta chains from one sample, sequenced in a study of blood T cells in healthy people across ages. TCRdb reprocessed the 5' RACE reads with MiXCR, giving one entry per CDR3 protein. The table shows around 1,500,000 distinct CDR3 sequences, with 42% occurring only once. What was sequenced was blood. All receptors come from a woman younger than 30 in good health. Both conserved end residues are part of each CDR3. The order of the fields is J gene, clone size, V gene, D gene, CDR3 DNA, CDR3 protein. The D gene is left open where the match is weak. Some rows have no size entry. The others give once, few or many, or a class for an expanded clone.

j_gene: TRBJ2-5
abundance: -
v_gene: TRBV7-8
d_gene: -
CDR3nt: TGTGCCAGCAGCTCTCTGGCGGGTGGCGGGAACCAAGAGACCCAGTACTTC
CDR3aa: CASSSLAGGGNQETQYF

j_gene: TRBJ1-5
abundance: -
v_gene: TRBV5-4
d_gene: TRBD1
CDR3nt: TGTGCCAGCAGCTTTGACAGGGCATACCATAGCAATCAGCCCCAGCATTTT
CDR3aa: CASSFDRAYHSNQPQHF

j_gene: TRBJ2-7
abundance: many
v_gene: TRBV14
d_gene: -
CDR3nt: TGTGCCAGCAGCCAAGCATACGGGGCCTACGAGCAGTACTTC
CDR3aa: CASSQAYGAYEQYF

j_gene: TRBJ2-1
abundance: -
v_gene: TRBV18
d_gene: -
CDR3nt: TGTGCCAGCTCACCAACAGGGTGGGAGAATGAGCAGTTCTTC
CDR3aa: CASSPTGWENEQFF

j_gene: TRBJ2-7
abundance: many
v_gene: TRBV11-2
d_gene: TRBD1
CDR3nt: TGTGCCAGCAGCTCGCCAGGGGGCTACGAGCAGTACTTC
CDR3aa: CASSSPGGYEQYF

j_gene: TRBJ2-1
abundance: -
v_gene: TRBV7-2
d_gene: TRBD2
CDR3nt: TGTGCCAGCAGCTTCCCGGGACTAGCGACAAACAATGAGCAGTTCTTC
CDR3aa: CASSFPGLATNNEQFF

j_gene: TRBJ2-7
abundance: few
v_gene: TRBV29-1
d_gene: -
CDR3nt: TGCAGCGTTGAATTCCAGTTCGAGCAGTACTTC
CDR3aa: CSVEFQFEQYF

j_gene: TRBJ2-5
abundance: -
v_gene: TRBV2
d_gene: TRBD2
CDR3nt: TGTGCCAGCAGTGCCCAGCGGGGCCGCCAAGGGACCCAGTACTTC
CDR3aa: CASSAQRGRQGTQYF

j_gene: TRBJ1-1
abundance: -
v_gene: TRBV7-2
d_gene: TRBD1
CDR3nt: TGTGCCAGTAGCTTAGGGGGCAGGATGAACACTGAAGCTTTCTTT
CDR3aa: CASSLGGRMNTEAFF

j_gene: TRBJ2-1
abundance: -
v_gene: TRBV4-2
d_gene: TRBD1
CDR3nt: TGTGCCAACAGCCAATGGACAGGGCAGTATGAGCAGTTCTTC
CDR3aa: CANSQWTGQYEQFF

j_gene: TRBJ2-2
abundance: once
v_gene: TRBV5-1
d_gene: TRBD2
CDR3nt: TGCGCCAGCAGCTTGTTGAGACTAGCGAGGAACACCGGGGAGCTGTTTTTT
CDR3aa: CASSLLRLARNTGELFF

j_gene: TRBJ2-7
abundance: -
v_gene: TRBV9
d_gene: -
CDR3nt: TGTGCCAGCAGCGCATCACCGAACCCGGAGCTCTACGAGCAGTACTTC
CDR3aa: CASSASPNPELYEQYF

j_gene: TRBJ2-7
abundance: few
v_gene: TRBV20-1
d_gene: -
CDR3nt: TGCAGTGCTAGATTTCCGGGCCGAGGGGATTCCGAGCAGTACTTC
CDR3aa: CSARFPGRGDSEQYF

j_gene: TRBJ1-5
abundance: -
v_gene: TRBV20-1
d_gene: TRBD1
CDR3nt: TGCAGTGTTTTTACAGGGGGAAGCAATCAGCCCCAGCATTTT
CDR3aa: CSVFTGGSNQPQHF

j_gene: TRBJ2-7
abundance: many
v_gene: TRBV20-1
d_gene: TRBD2
CDR3nt: TGCAGTGCTGGACTAGCGGGAGGGTACGAGCAGTACTTC
CDR3aa: CSAGLAGGYEQYF

j_gene: TRBJ2-3
abundance: -
v_gene: TRBV6-2/TRBV6-3
d_gene: TRBD2
CDR3nt: TGTGCCAGCAGGAAGACTAGCGGGGGTAGCACAGATACGCAGTATTTT
CDR3aa: CASRKTSGGSTDTQYF

j_gene: TRBJ2-7
abundance: few
v_gene: TRBV7-2
d_gene: -
CDR3nt: TGTGCCAGCACCGGGACGAATCCCTACGAGCAGTACTTC
CDR3aa: CASTGTNPYEQYF

j_gene: TRBJ1-2
abundance: -
v_gene: TRBV27
d_gene: TRBD1
CDR3nt: TGTGCCAGCAGTAAGACCGACAGGGGCCCGAGTGGAGGCTACACCTTC
CDR3aa: CASSKTDRGPSGGYTF

j_gene: TRBJ1-2
abundance: -
v_gene: TRBV27
d_gene: TRBD1
CDR3nt: TGTGCCAGCAGTGGGCGCCTGGAGACAGGGCCACGCTCGAGCTACACCTTC
CDR3aa: CASSGRLETGPRSSYTF

j_gene: TRBJ2-3
abundance: -
v_gene: TRBV25-1
d_gene: -
CDR3nt: TGTGCCAGCAGTGAGGGGAGGCATACTAGCACAGATACGCAGTATTTT
CDR3aa: CASSEGRHTSTDTQYF

j_gene: TRBJ2-7
abundance: -
v_gene: TRBV5-5
d_gene: -
CDR3nt: TGTGCCAGCAGCTTTTCCTACAATGAGCAGTACTTC
CDR3aa: CASSFSYNEQYF

j_gene: TRBJ2-5
abundance: few
v_gene: TRBV27
d_gene: TRBD1
CDR3nt: TGTGCCAGCAGTTTACGACCTTCGAACAGGGGGGAGACCCAGTACTTC
CDR3aa: CASSLRPSNRGETQYF